This T cell receptor beta chain was obtained from a study of blood T cell repertoires in COVID-19. As for the study in general: T cells, B-cell-depleted T cells, or PBMCs provided the cDNA or gDNA that served as material.

Under the authors' procedure: Using reference gene primer amplification, nucleated cell counts were estimated. This table comes from immunoSEQ multiplex PCR, and its TCRdb copy is limited to in-frame clones, with some not included. D and trimming were read from the DNA, whereas the V and J calls and clone size are those reported in that table. Of about 210,000 clones in the sample, around 82% are singletons; the top ten hold 2.5%. On this clone itself: The same CDR3 is also encoded by other DNA sequences in this sample.

CDR1 and CDR2 (germline): SGDLS, YYNGEE. The CDR3 covers 12 residues. Trimming stripped 0 bases from V and 5 bases from J, with 2 bases between. Sequencing was done on a sample of peripheral blood. The chain joins TRBV9 to TRBJ2-2; no definite D call. The clonotype was recovered from a woman in her thirties or forties with active or convalescent COVID-19. The CDR3 DNA reads TGTGCCAGCAGCGTAGCGACCGGGGAGCTGTTTTTT. Protein sequence: CASSVATGELFF.